The 2 T cell receptor beta chains in this list originate from one sample, sequenced in a study of blood T cell repertoires in COVID-19. Clones were read by immunoSEQ multiplex PCR, and TCRdb kept only the in-frame ones, dropping some. The table records roughly 49,000 clones, under 85% of them present only once. The sample was peripheral blood. The origin of the receptors is a man aged 40-49 years with acute or convalescent COVID-19.

The chain carries TRBV5-1 and TRBJ1-2, with 9 positions matching TRBD1. The junction had 8 bases not matched to a gene; V was cut back by 0 bases and J by 2 bases. CDR3 length equals 17 residues. Germline CDR1 reads SGHRS; CDR2 reads YFSETQ. In nucleotides, the CDR3 is TGCGCCAGCAGCTTGGAGGGACAGGGTTCAAGAAACTATGGCTACACCTTC. Translated, it gives CASSLEGQGSRNYGYTF.

The chain has TRBV7-2 and TRBJ2-5; D remains ambiguous. The CDR3 sequence is 13 residues long. Per germline, CDR1 SGHTA and CDR2 FQGNSA. V shed 5 bases and J shed 2 bases, with 9 bases lying between them. Here the CDR3 reads CASSTRVQETQYF. The CDR3 DNA sequence: TGTGCCAGCAGCACCCGGGTACAAGAGACCCAGTACTTC.